The rows below give T cell receptor beta chains drawn from one sample of a study of CD8+ T cells in alopecia areata. The protocol was immunoSEQ multiplex PCR, while the TCRdb copy is restricted to in-frame clones and leaves out a portion. Of more than 200,000 clones detected, roughly 40% appear once; the ten largest clones hold roughly 2.6%. The sample consisted of CD4+ T cells sorted from blood, taken at roughly week 38, from a patient treated with tofacitinib. The receptors here all came from a human donor with alopecia areata. CDR3s include the opening cysteine and the closing phenylalanine or tryptophan. Fields, in order: V gene, CDR3 protein.

V: TRBV6-6
CDR3: CASSYYGRRQNIQYF

V: TRBV5-1
CDR3: CASSFGSGGQETQYF

V: TRBV14
CDR3: CASATGGPDTQYF

V: TRBV7-2
CDR3: CASSSTRYEQYF

V: TRBV6-5
CDR3: CASSYSAVRGAVNF

V: TRBV5-1
CDR3: CASSIAGGNEQFF

V: TRBV29-1
CDR3: CSVDRVNGDTQYF

V: TRBV7-8
CDR3: CASSLAGGQGRGQPQHF

V: TRBV28
CDR3: CASRPPQIPYNEQFF

V: TRBV5-1
CDR3: CASSLGRTGANTEAFF

V: TRBV6-5
CDR3: CASTSTPRGSYGYTF

V: TRBV30
CDR3: CAWSVSLHGYTF

V: TRBV6-5
CDR3: CASSATGETQYF

V: TRBV4-3
CDR3: CASSQDPANYGYTF

V: TRBV11-2
CDR3: CASSFSDYEQYF

V: TRBV5-1
CDR3: CATRIYGSQETQYF

V: TRBV9
CDR3: CASSVEDRAGYNEQFF

V: TRBV5-1
CDR3: CASSLGTADTQYF

V: TRBV30
CDR3: CAWRRTRGPGELFF

V: TRBV27
CDR3: CASSLGTGGPEYNEQFF

V: TRBV5-5
CDR3: CASSLALAGGQETQYF

V: TRBV9
CDR3: CASSVGSGKGDSGANVLTF

V: TRBV7-2
CDR3: CASSSQANYGYTF

V: TRBV5-4
CDR3: CASSGGGQGRADTQYF

V: TRBV9
CDR3: CASSTQTTLRSEQFF

V: TRBV7-9
CDR3: CASSPRAFVNTEAFF

V: TRBV7-2
CDR3: CASSRGSEDTQYF

V: TRBV2
CDR3: CASSGQLSGANVLTF

V: TRBV30
CDR3: CAWSVRPGETQYF

V: TRBV28
CDR3: CASTLRGRGGYEQYF

V: TRBV7-3
CDR3: CASSLTGQGTGELFF

V: TRBV6-5
CDR3: CASSSRGPGANVLTF

V: TRBV7-9
CDR3: CASSLTGTSGIYEQFF

V: TRBV7-9
CDR3: CASSLIGDIQYF

V: TRBV6-5
CDR3: CASGSRNTDTQYF

V: TRBV29-1
CDR3: CSVVYAAETQYF

V: TRBV5-1
CDR3: CASSPDRGDQPQHF